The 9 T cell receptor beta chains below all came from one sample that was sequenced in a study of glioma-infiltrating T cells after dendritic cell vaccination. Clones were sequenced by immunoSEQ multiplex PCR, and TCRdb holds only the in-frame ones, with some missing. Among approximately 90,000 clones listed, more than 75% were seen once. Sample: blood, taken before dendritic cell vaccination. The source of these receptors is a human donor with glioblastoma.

The CDR3 here is CASSTTGVLVGEQYF. The CDR3 DNA reads as TGTGCCAGCAGCACCACAGGGGTCCTTGTAGGCGAGCAGTACTTC. The chain is built from TRBV11-2 and TRBJ2-7; 7 nucleotides align to TRBD1. The ends lost 5 bases at V and 6 bases at J; junction bases unmatched: 13. The CDR3 has 15 amino acids. Germline CDR1 and CDR2: SGHAT and FQNNGV.

CDR3 coding DNA: TGTGCCATCGGACAGGACAACTCTGGAAACACCATATATTTT. It yields the protein CAIGQDNSGNTIYF. V is TRBV10-3 and J is TRBJ1-3, with 7 positions matching TRBD1. The CDR3 is 14 amino acids. V was clipped by 8 bases and J by 0 bases; unmatched bases: 4. The germline V gene encodes CDR1 ENHRY and CDR2 SYGVKD.

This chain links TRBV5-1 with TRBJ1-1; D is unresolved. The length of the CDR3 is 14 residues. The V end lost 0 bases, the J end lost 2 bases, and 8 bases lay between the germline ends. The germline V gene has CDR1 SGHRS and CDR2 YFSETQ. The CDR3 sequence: CASSLGTVNTEAFF. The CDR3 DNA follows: TGCGCCAGCAGCTTGGGAACGGTTAACACTGAAGCTTTCTTT.

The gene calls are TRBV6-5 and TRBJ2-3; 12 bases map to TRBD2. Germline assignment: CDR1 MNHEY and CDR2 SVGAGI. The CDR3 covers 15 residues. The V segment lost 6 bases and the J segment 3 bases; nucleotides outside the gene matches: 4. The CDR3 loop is CASSLTSGGTDTQYF. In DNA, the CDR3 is TGTGCCAGCAGCCTTACTAGCGGGGGGACAGATACGCAGTATTTT.

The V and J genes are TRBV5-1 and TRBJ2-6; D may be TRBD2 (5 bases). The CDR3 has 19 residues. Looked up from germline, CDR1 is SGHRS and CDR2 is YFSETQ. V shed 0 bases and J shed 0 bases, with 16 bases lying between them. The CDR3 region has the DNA TGCGCCAGCAGCTTGGCAGTGGCGGGCAGTTTCTCTGGGGCCAACGTCCTGACTTTC. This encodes CASSLAVAGSFSGANVLTF.

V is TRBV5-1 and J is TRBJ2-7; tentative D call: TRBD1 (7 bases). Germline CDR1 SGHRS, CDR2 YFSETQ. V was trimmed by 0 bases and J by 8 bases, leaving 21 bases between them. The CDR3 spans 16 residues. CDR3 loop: CASSLEARQGGRQQYF. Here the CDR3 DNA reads TGCGCCAGCAGCTTGGAAGCGAGGCAGGGGGGCCGACAGCAGTACTTC.

CDR3 sequence reads: CASSEVPEGLPPQHF. CDR3 nucleotides: TGTGCCAGCAGTGAAGTGCCGGAGGGACTCCCCCCCCAGCATTTT. The V and J genes are TRBV6-1 and TRBJ1-5; D possibly corresponds to TRBD1 (5 bases). Looked up from germline, CDR1 is MNHNS and CDR2 is SASEGT. This CDR3 is 15 amino acids long. V lost 1 base and J lost 10, with 17 bases in between.

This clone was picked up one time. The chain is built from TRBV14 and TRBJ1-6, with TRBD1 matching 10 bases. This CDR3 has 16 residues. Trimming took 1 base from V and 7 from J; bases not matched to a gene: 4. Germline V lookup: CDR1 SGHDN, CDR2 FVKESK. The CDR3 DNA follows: TGTGCCAGCAGCCAAGTGACAGGGGGCAGGAATTCACCCCTCCACTTT. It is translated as CASSQVTGGRNSPLHF.

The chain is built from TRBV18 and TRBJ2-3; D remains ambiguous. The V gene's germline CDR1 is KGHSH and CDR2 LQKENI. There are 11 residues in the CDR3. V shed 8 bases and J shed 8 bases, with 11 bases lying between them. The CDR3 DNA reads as TGTGCCAGCCCGCCGTCCGGTACGCAGTATTTT. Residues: CASPPSGTQYF.